The clone carrying this T cell receptor beta chain was counted between two and nine times. Its antigen is still unknown. The sample is drawn from a study of identical twins. The germline V gene has CDR1 SGHRS and CDR2 YFSETQ. CDR3 length equals 15 residues. The J segment lost 3 bases and the V segment lost 5 bases, leaving 5 bases of the junction unmatched. Study-wide results and caveats: Surplus twin overlap in beta out-of-frame sequences was less pronounced.

MiXCR, applied by TCRdb to the 5' RACE reads, yields one record per CDR3 protein. The data hold 600,000 to 850,000 distinct CDR3 sequences, with about 20% observed a single time. This sample was shared with a second study, whose subject was T cells expressing NK-cell markers. In that study: It was still unclear whether expanded NKG2C+ T cell clones were HCMV specific.

The chain employs TRBV5-1 and TRBJ2-1; 10 nucleotides align to TRBD2. The sequence was obtained from a woman under 30 in good health. The material sequenced was PBMCs. The DNA for the CDR3 is TGCGCCAGCAGTCCTAGCGGGGGAGTCTACAATGAGCAGTTCTTC. Residues: CASSPSGGVYNEQFF.